This T cell receptor beta chain emerged from a study of early T cells in non-severe SARS-CoV-2 infection. Whole-study context: Sequencing input comprised bulk RNA from unsorted whole blood; chain pairing was not available.

Molecules of cDNA were individually given unique molecular identifiers that were attached to them. TCRdb analysed the 5' RACE reads with MiXCR anew, one entry per CDR3 protein. Of more than 65,000 distinct CDR3 sequences in the sample, 12% to 15% were seen once. Sample: whole blood. The source of this sequence is an adult who was a healthcare worker with PCR-confirmed SARS-CoV-2 infection or an uninfected control (not recorded which).

CDR3 sequence reads: CASSQGGLPYEQYF. CDR3 nucleotides: TGTGCCAGCAGCCAGGGGGGGCTGCCCTACGAGCAGTACTTC. This chain uses TRBV14 with TRBJ2-7; weak D call: TRBD2 (7 bases). The ends were cut back, 3 bases at V and 2 bases at J, with 11 bases in the middle. Germline CDR1 SGHDN, CDR2 FVKESK. The CDR3 length is 14 residues.